The 19 T cell receptor beta chains in this list originate from one sample, sequenced in a study of cytomegalovirus exposure and HLA in healthy donors. Sequenced by immunoSEQ multiplex PCR; TCRdb stores in-frame clones only, minus some. The sample contains roughly 260,000 clones, around nine tenths of which appear only once. Sequencing was carried out using PBMCs. These receptors were obtained from a man aged 18 to 29 in good health and CMV-seronegative.

The rearrangement joins TRBV7-2 to TRBJ1-5, with a possible D match to TRBD1 (5 bases). Trimming shortened V by 1 base and J by 3 bases, and 10 bases separated the two germline ends. The CDR3 sequence is 15 residues long. CDR1 is SGHTA, CDR2 FQGNSA, per germline. CDR3 sequence reads: CASSLDGQANQPQHF. DNA for the CDR3: TGTGCCAGCAGCTTAGACGGACAAGCCAATCAGCCCCAGCATTTT. Full variable domain (rest looked up from reference TRBV7-2 and TRBJ1-5): GAGVSQSPSNKVTEKGKDVELRCDPISGHTALYWYRQSLGQGLEFLIYFQGNSAPDKSGLPSDRFSAERTGGSVSTLTIQRTQQEDSAVYLCASSLDGQANQPQHFGDGTRLSIL.

The chain has TRBV28 and TRBJ1-2; TRBD1 might be the D (6 bases). This CDR3 has 15 residues. Germline V gives CDR1 MDHEN, CDR2 SYDVKM. Trimming removed 3 bases at V and 3 bases at J, with 14 bases between. Written as DNA, the CDR3 is TGTGCCAGCAGTTTTACTATTGGACAGTACTATGGCTACACCTTC. Encoded protein: CASSFTIGQYYGYTF.

This sequence joins TRBV9 and TRBJ2-3; possible D gene TRBD2, 6 bases. Germline values: CDR1 SGDLS, CDR2 YYNGEE. The V gene lost 4 bases and the J gene lost 4 bases, with 19 bases spanning the gap. The length of the CDR3 is 16 residues. The CDR3 nucleotides are TGTGCCAGCAGCTTAGCACCCGGAGGGTCGGCAGATACGCAGTATTTT. It yields the protein CASSLAPGGSADTQYF.

The chain combines TRBV19 with TRBJ1-1; 8 bases are a match to TRBD1. Germline V gene lookup returns CDR1 LNHDA and CDR2 SQIVND (reference sequence). The CDR3 has 13 residues. Trimming took 9 bases from V and 1 from J; bases not matched to a gene: 4. DNA for the CDR3: TGTGCCAGCACGCAGGGGGCGAACACTGAAGCTTTCTTT. The encoded protein is CASTQGANTEAFF.

This clone was observed once. The rearrangement uses TRBV6-5 and TRBJ1-6; D uncertain. The CDR3 is 14 residues long. With 0 bases removed from V and 8 bases from J, the gap between germline ends came to 8 bases. Germline V gene lookup returns CDR1 MNHEY and CDR2 SVGAGI. This CDR3 reads CASSYSFGDSPLHF. CDR3 DNA sequence: TGTGCCAGCAGTTACTCGTTCGGGGATTCACCCCTCCACTTT.

CDR3 region: CASRGPRTGTYEQYF. For the CDR3, the DNA is TGTGCCAGCAGGGGCCCTAGGACAGGGACCTACGAGCAGTACTTC. J is TRBJ2-7 and V is TRBV28; TRBD1 matches 8 bases. From germline, CDR1 is MDHEN and CDR2 SYDVKM. J gave up 2 bases and V 6 bases, and 9 bases lay outside the gene matches. This CDR3 spans 15 amino acids.

This rearrangement joins TRBV7-2 to TRBJ2-3; D gene unclear. The CDR3 length is 12 residues. Germline-derived CDR1 and CDR2 are SGHTA and FQGNSA. Deletions cut 5 bases from V and 5 bases from J, with 8 bases between. CDR3 loop: CASSLRVDTQYF. In DNA, the CDR3 is TGTGCCAGCAGCCTTAGAGTAGATACGCAGTATTTT.

V gene TRBV9 combines with J gene TRBJ2-5, with 11 bases lining up with TRBD2. CDR1 and CDR2 from the germline V gene are SGDLS and YYNGEE. The CDR3 covers 15 residues. The ends lost 2 bases at V and 4 bases at J; junction bases unmatched: 4. The CDR3, as DNA: TGTGCCAGCAGCGTTAGCGGGGGGGCCTCAGAGACCCAGTACTTC. Amino acids: CASSVSGGASETQYF.

The V call is TRBV18, the J call TRBJ1-2; 9 bases match TRBD1. The CDR3 extends over 13 amino acids. Germline V gene data show CDR1 as KGHSH and CDR2 as LQKENI. V trimming: 6 bases; J trimming: 7 bases; junction bases outside the gene matches: 6. CDR3 sequence: CASSIGTGSGYTF. The CDR3 nucleotides are TGTGCCAGCTCGATTGGGACAGGGAGTGGCTACACCTTC.

The chain links TRBV11-2 to TRBJ2-2, with 7 nucleotides matching TRBD1. J gave up 4 bases and V 4 bases, and 6 bases lay outside the gene matches. CDR1 and CDR2 from the germline V gene are SGHAT and FQNNGV. The CDR3 covers 15 residues. The CDR3 loop reads CASSWGTALTGELFF. CDR3 sequence (DNA): TGTGCCAGCAGCTGGGGGACAGCCCTCACCGGGGAGCTGTTTTTT.

The rearrangement joins TRBV6-5 to TRBJ2-3; the match to TRBD2 covers 8 bases. Trimming at V came to 2 bases and at J to 5 bases, leaving 6 bases not matched to a gene. CDR1 and CDR2 from the germline V gene are MNHEY and SVGAGI. The CDR3 extends over 15 amino acids. CDR3 sequence: CASSYDWSGGDTQYF. CDR3 sequence (DNA): TGTGCCAGCAGTTACGATTGGAGCGGGGGAGATACGCAGTATTTT.

The CDR3 reads CASREYNEQFF. The CDR3 nucleotides read TGTGCCAGCAGGGAGTACAATGAGCAGTTCTTC. The chain couples TRBV2 to TRBJ2-1; D not resolved. The ends were cut back, 6 bases at V and 4 bases at J, with 4 bases in the middle. This CDR3 spans 11 amino acids. Germline CDR1 is SNHLY and CDR2 is FYNNEI.

The gene calls are TRBV27 and TRBJ2-7, with D tentatively TRBD1 (6 bases). V was shortened by 6 bases and J by 6 bases, with 18 bases between the two germline ends. This CDR3 contains 14 residues. Per the germline V gene, CDR1 is MNHEY and CDR2 is SMNVEV (reference sequence). DNA for the CDR3: TGTGCCAGCAGCGTCCGCAACAGGGTGGGCGAGCAGTACTTC. Translated: CASSVRNRVGEQYF.

This chain uses TRBV7-2 with TRBJ2-2, with D possibly TRBD1 on 5 matching bases. Trimming stripped 1 base from V and 7 bases from J, with 13 bases between. The CDR3 extends over 15 amino acids. Germline assignment: CDR1 SGHTA and CDR2 FQGNSA. For the CDR3, the DNA is TGTGCCAGCAGCTTAGTTGAAGCTAGGGGCGGGGAGCTGTTTTTT. Its protein product is CASSLVEARGGELFF. Full variable domain (missing parts from reference TRBV7-2 and TRBJ2-2): GAGVSQSPSNKVTEKGKDVELRCDPISGHTALYWYRQSLGQGLEFLIYFQGNSAPDKSGLPSDRFSAERTGGSVSTLTIQRTQQEDSAVYLCASSLVEARGGELFFGEGSRLTVL.

V is TRBV5-6 and J is TRBJ2-5, with D perhaps TRBD2 (5 bases). Germline values: CDR1 SGHDT, CDR2 YYEEEE. The germline V and J ends were trimmed by 1 base and 2 bases, with 12 bases remaining between them. The CDR3 has 15 amino acids. CDR3 in DNA: TGTGCCAGCAGCTTGACTAGTGGGTCTCAAGAGACCCAGTACTTC. Amino acids: CASSLTSGSQETQYF.

The rearrangement uses TRBV4-1 and TRBJ2-1; 10 bases agree with TRBD2. Germline V gene sequence: CDR1 MGHRA, CDR2 YSYEKL. V shed 5 bases, J shed 7 bases, and the junction held 8 bases outside the gene matches. The CDR3 extends over 15 amino acids. CDR3 nucleotides: TGCGCCAGCAGCGAAGCGGCTAGCGGGAGAAATGAGCAGTTCTTC. As protein: CASSEAASGRNEQFF.

The chain joins TRBV4-1 to TRBJ1-6, with D unclear. The CDR3 is made up of 16 amino acids. The V end was cut by 4 bases, the J end by 0 bases, with 10 bases between. Germline assignment: CDR1 MGHRA and CDR2 YSYEKL. The CDR3 reads CASSLMVSSYNSPLHF. The CDR3 DNA reads TGCGCCAGCAGCCTCATGGTGAGCTCCTATAATTCACCCCTCCACTTT.

V is TRBV7-9 and J is TRBJ1-4, with TRBD1 as a possible D gene (6 bases). This CDR3 is 16 amino acids long. Germline CDR1 is SEHNR and CDR2 is FQNEAQ (reference sequence). Trimming left V 3 bases short and J 3 bases short, with 14 bases between. CDR3 nucleotides: TGTGCCAGCAGCTTCTACCAGGGGATGGCTAATGAAAAACTGTTTTTT. Translation gives CASSFYQGMANEKLFF.

The sample holds one count of this clone. The chain recombines TRBV6-6 with TRBJ2-7; D is undetermined. Germline V lookup: CDR1 MNHNY, CDR2 SVGAGI (reference sequence). This CDR3 spans 11 amino acids. The V end was cut by 5 bases, the J end by 2 bases, with 4 bases between. The CDR3 loop is CASSNTYEQYF. CDR3 in DNA: TGTGCCAGCAGTAACACCTACGAGCAGTACTTC.